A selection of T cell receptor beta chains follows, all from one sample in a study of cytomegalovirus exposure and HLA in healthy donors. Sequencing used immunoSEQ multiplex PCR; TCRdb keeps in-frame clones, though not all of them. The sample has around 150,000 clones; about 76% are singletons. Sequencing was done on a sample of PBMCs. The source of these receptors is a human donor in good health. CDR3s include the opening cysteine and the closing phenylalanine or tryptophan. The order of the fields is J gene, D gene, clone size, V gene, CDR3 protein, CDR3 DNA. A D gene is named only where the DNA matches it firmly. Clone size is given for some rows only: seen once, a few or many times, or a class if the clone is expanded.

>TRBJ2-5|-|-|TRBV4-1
CASSRLGGQETQYF
TGCGCCAGCAGCCGGCTTGGGGGGCAAGAGACCCAGTACTTC
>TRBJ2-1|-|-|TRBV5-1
CASSSERYEQFF
TGCGCCAGCAGCTCGGAGCGCTATGAGCAGTTCTTC
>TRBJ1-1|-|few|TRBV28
CASSFLQGGMRTEAFF
TGTGCCAGCAGTTTCTTGCAGGGTGGGATGAGGACTGAAGCTTTCTTT
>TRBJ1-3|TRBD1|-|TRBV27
CASSLSGQFYSGNTIYF
TGTGCCAGCAGTTTATCGGGACAGTTTTACTCTGGAAACACCATATATTTT
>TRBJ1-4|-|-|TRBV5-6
CASSSAGLGSEKLFF
TGTGCCAGCAGCTCGGCTGGGTTGGGGAGTGAAAAACTGTTTTTT
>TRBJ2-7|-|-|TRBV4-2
CASSQGRQGGIPTYYEQYF
TGTGCCAGCAGCCAAGGCCGGCAGGGGGGAATCCCTACCTACTACGAGCAGTACTTC
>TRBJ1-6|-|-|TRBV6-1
CASSEQGTYNSPLHF
TGTGCCAGCAGTGAACAGGGTACCTATAATTCACCCCTCCACTTT
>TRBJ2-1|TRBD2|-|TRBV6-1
CASSAVNGLAAGNEQFF
TGTGCCAGCAGTGCTGTAAATGGACTAGCCGCGGGCAATGAGCAGTTCTTC
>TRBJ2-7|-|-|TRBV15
CATSKAGLYEQYF
TGTGCCACCAGCAAGGCGGGACTTTACGAGCAGTACTTC
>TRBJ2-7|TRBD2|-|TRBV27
CASSLGRGGLYEQYF
TGTGCCAGCAGTTTAGGACGGGGGGGTCTCTACGAGCAGTACTTC
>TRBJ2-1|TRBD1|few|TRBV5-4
CASSLAGSEGAFF
TGTGCCAGCAGCTTGGCAGGGTCCGAGGGGGCGTTCTTC
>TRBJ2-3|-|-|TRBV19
CASSILSRGSTDTQYF
TGTGCCAGTAGTATCCTTAGCAGAGGGAGCACAGATACGCAGTATTTT
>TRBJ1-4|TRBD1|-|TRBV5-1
CASSLRGTGTNEKLFF
TGCGCCAGCAGCTTGCGAGGGACAGGGACGAATGAAAAACTGTTTTTT
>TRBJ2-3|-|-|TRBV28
CASSPAGITGDTQYF
TGTGCCAGCAGTCCAGCCGGGATAACGGGAGATACGCAGTATTTT
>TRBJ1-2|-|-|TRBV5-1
CASSSDGYGYTF
TGCGCCAGCAGCTCAGATGGTTACGGCTACACCTTC
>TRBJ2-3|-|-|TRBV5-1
CASSLAGGPHIGQYF
TGCGCCAGCAGCTTGGCGGGGGGCCCCCATATTGGGCAGTATTTT
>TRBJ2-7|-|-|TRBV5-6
CASTHKGASYEQYF
TGTGCCAGCACCCATAAAGGGGCCTCCTACGAGCAGTACTTC
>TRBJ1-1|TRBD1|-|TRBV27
CASSRRTGRGSGNTEAFF
TGTGCCAGCAGTAGGAGGACAGGGCGGGGCTCGGGGAACACTGAAGCTTTCTTT
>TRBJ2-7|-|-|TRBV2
CASTRAEQYF
TGTGCCAGCACCAGGGCCGAGCAGTACTTC
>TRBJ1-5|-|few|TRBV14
CASSQEKGGRVHQPQHF
TGTGCCAGCAGCCAAGAGAAAGGTGGGAGGGTCCATCAGCCCCAGCATTTT
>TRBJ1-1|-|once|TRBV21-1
CASSKGEGDTEAFF
TGTGCCAGCAGCAAAGGTGAGGGAGATACTGAAGCTTTCTTT
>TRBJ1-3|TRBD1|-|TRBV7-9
CASSLTGTAFSGNTIYF
TGTGCCAGCAGCTTAACAGGGACAGCCTTCTCTGGAAACACCATATATTTT
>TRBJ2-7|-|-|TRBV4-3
CASSQVRSGSEQYF
TGCGCCAGCAGCCAAGTCCGGTCAGGTTCCGAGCAGTACTTC
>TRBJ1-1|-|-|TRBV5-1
CASSLFRETEAFF
TGCGCCAGCAGCTTGTTTCGGGAGACTGAAGCTTTCTTT
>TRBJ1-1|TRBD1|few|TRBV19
CASSRQGEAFF
TGTGCCAGTAGTCGACAGGGAGAAGCTTTCTTT
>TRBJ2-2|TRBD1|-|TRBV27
CASRGQATGELFF
TGTGCCAGCAGGGGACAGGCCACCGGGGAGCTGTTTTTT
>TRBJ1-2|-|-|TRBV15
CATSREQGIFYGYTF
TGTGCCACCAGCAGAGAACAGGGAATCTTCTATGGCTACACCTTC
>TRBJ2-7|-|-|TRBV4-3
CASSQDEGRGAPSYEQYF
TGCGCCAGCAGCCAAGATGAGGGTCGGGGGGCCCCGTCCTACGAGCAGTACTTC
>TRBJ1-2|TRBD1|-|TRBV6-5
CASSYSMGQGFSTF
TGTGCCAGCAGTTACTCGATGGGACAGGGCTTCTCCACCTTC
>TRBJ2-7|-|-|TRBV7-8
CASSLRPGSYEQYF
TGTGCCAGCAGCCTCCGGCCAGGGTCCTACGAGCAGTACTTC
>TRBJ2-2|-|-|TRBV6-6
CASSYSAASLAGELFF
TGTGCCAGCAGTTACTCGGCGGCTAGCCTCGCCGGGGAGCTGTTTTTT
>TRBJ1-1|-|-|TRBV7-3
CASSPRRGDTRGTEAFF
TGTGCCAGCAGCCCCAGGCGGGGGGACACCCGTGGAACTGAAGCTTTCTTT
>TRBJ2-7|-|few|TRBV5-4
CASSLVTSPGEQYF
TGTGCCAGCAGCTTGGTTACTTCTCCGGGGGAGCAGTACTTC
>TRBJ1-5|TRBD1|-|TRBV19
CASSASNRGNNQPQHF
TGTGCCAGTAGTGCCTCTAACAGGGGAAACAATCAGCCCCAGCATTTT
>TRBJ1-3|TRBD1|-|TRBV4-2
CASPASRQGVNTIYF
TGTGCCAGCCCCGCTTCACGACAGGGGGTAAACACCATATATTTT
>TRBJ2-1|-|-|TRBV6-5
CASSYSILDPNEQFF
TGTGCCAGCAGTTACTCTATCCTAGATCCCAATGAGCAGTTCTTC
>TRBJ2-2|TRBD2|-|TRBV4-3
CASSQLAGVHTGELFF
TGCGCCAGCAGCCAACTAGCGGGAGTCCACACCGGGGAGCTGTTTTTT
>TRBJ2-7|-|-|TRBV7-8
CASSRLDSSNYEQYF
TGTGCCAGCAGCCGGTTGGACAGTTCTAACTACGAGCAGTACTTC
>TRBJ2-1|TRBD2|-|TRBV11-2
CASSLSGTSGNEQFF
TGTGCCAGCAGCTTATCCGGGACTAGCGGGAATGAGCAGTTCTTC